This TCR beta chain was documented in a study of OX40 agonist ivuxolimab in advanced cancers. About this clone: The antigen remains unidentified.

Data came from immunoSEQ multiplex PCR; TCRdb stores just in-frame clones and leaves some out. This table has 70,000 to 95,000 clones, about 94% appearing once. The CDR3 sequence is 14 residues long. Unmatched junction bases numbered 11, after V lost 7 bases and J lost 6 bases. CDR1 and CDR2 (germline): MDHEN, SYDVKM. Findings of the study overall: Partial responders treated at 0.1-3.0 mg/kg exhibited clonal expansion among the lowest measured.

The chain recombines TRBV28 with TRBJ2-7; 8 nucleotides agree with TRBD2. The specimen comprised CD4+ or CD8+ T cells sorted from blood, sampled in a trial of the OX40 agonist ivuxolimab. This clonotype was sampled from an adult with an advanced solid tumor such as melanoma, head and neck, liver or kidney cancer. The chain's CDR3 is CASTWGAGGAEQYF. The CDR3 nucleotides are TGTGCCAGCACCTGGGGGGCCGGGGGGGCCGAGCAGTACTTC.